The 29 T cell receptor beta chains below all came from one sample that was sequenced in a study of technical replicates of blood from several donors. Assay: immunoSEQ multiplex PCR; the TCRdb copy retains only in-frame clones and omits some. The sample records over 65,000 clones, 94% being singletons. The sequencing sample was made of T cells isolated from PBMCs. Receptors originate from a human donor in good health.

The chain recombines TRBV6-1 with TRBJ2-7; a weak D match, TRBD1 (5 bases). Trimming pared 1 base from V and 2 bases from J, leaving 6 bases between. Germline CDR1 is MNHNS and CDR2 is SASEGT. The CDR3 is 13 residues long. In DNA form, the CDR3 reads TGTGCCAGCAGTGAAGAGGGGACCTACGAGCAGTACTTC. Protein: CASSEEGTYEQYF.

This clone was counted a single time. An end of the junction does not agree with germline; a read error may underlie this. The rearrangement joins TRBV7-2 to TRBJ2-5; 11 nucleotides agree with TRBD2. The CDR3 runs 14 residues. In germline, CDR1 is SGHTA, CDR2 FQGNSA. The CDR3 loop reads CASSVAGGWETQYF. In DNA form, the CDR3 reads TGTGCCAGCAGCGTAGCGGGAGGGTGGGAGACCCAGTACTTC.

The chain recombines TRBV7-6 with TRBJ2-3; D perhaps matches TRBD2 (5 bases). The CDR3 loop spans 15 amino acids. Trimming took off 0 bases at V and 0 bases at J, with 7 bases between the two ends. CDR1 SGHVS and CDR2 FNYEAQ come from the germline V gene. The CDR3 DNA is TGTGCCAGCAGCTTAGCGGGAGCTAGCACAGATACGCAGTATTTT. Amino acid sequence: CASSLAGASTDTQYF.

CDR3 sequence reads: CASSDSRTVANEQFF. CDR3 nucleotides: TGTGCCAGCAGTGACTCCCGGACAGTTGCCAATGAGCAGTTCTTC. This chain joins TRBV6-4 and TRBJ2-1, with D possibly TRBD1 on 6 matching bases. With 0 bases removed from V and 6 bases from J, the gap between germline ends came to 12 bases. The germline V gene encodes CDR1 MRHNA and CDR2 SNTAGT. This CDR3 is built from 15 residues.

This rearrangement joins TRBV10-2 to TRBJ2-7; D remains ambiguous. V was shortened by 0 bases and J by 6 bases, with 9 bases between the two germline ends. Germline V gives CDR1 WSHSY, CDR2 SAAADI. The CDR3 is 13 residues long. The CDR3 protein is CASSESTPPEQYF. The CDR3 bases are TGCGCCAGCAGTGAGTCGACTCCCCCCGAGCAGTACTTC.

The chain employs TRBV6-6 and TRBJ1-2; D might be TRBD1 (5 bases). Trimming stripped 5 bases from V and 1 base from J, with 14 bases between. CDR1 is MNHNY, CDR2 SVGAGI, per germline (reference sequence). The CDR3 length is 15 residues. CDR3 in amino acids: CASSHKGLFNYGYTF. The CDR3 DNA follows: TGTGCCAGCAGTCATAAGGGACTCTTTAACTATGGCTACACCTTC.

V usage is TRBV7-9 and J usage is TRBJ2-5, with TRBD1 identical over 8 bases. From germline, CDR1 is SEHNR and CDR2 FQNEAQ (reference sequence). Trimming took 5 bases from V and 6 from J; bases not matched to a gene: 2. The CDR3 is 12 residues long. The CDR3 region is CASSRQGKTQYF. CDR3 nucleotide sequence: TGTGCCAGCAGCCGACAGGGGAAGACCCAGTACTTC.

DNA of the CDR3: TGCGCCAGCAGCCGGTCCGGACAGGGGGCGGTTGAAGCTTTCTTT. It translates to CASSRSGQGAVEAFF. The chain is built from TRBV10-2 and TRBJ1-1; 11 nucleotides match TRBD1. Trimming removed 6 bases from V and 7 bases from J; junction bases left unmatched: 10. Per germline, CDR1 WSHSY and CDR2 SAAADI. The CDR3 spans 15 residues.

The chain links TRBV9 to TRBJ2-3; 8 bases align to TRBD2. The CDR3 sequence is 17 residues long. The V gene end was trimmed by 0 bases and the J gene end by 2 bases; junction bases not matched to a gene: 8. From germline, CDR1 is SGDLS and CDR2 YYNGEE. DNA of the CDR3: TGTGCCAGCAGCGTAGGCAGGGGCGGGGGGCACACAGATACGCAGTATTTT. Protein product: CASSVGRGGGHTDTQYF.

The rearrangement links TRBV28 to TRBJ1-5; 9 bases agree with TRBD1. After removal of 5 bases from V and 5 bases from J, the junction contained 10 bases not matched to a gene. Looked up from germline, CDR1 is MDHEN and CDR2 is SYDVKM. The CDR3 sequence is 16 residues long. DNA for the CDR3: TGTGCCAGCAGTATACCTCTGGGACAGGGCTATCAGCCCCAGCATTTT. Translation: CASSIPLGQGYQPQHF.

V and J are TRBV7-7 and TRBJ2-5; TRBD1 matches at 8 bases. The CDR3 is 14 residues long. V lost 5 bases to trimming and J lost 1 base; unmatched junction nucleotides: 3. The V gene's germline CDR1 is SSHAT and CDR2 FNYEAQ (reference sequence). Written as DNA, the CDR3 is TGTGCCAGCAGCGGAACAGGGGGCCAAGAGACCCAGTACTTC. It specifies CASSGTGGQETQYF.

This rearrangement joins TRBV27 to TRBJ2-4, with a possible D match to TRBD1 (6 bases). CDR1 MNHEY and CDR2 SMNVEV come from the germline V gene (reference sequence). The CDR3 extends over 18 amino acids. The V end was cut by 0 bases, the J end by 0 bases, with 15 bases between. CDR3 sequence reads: CASSLSLVRGIAKNIQYF. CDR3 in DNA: TGTGCCAGCAGTTTATCGTTGGTCAGGGGAATAGCCAAAAACATTCAGTACTTC.

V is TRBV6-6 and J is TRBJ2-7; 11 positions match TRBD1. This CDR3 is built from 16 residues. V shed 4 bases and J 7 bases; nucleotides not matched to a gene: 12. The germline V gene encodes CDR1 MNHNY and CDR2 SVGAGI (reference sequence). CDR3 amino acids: CASSSLRDRGAEEQYF. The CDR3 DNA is TGTGCCAGCAGTTCTTTACGGGACAGGGGGGCGGAAGAGCAGTACTTC.

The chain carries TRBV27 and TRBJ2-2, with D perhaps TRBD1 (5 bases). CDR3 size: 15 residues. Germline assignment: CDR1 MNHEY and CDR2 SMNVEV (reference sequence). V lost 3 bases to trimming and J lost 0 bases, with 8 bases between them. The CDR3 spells CASSFLQANTGELFF. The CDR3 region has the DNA TGTGCCAGCAGTTTCCTACAGGCGAACACCGGGGAGCTGTTTTTT.

The CDR3 nucleotides read TGTGCCAGCAGCTCAAGCCGGCATCTCCTAGCGATTAACACAGATACGCAGTATTTT. Translation: CASSSSRHLLAINTDTQYF. The rearrangement links TRBV7-2 to TRBJ2-3; TRBD2 might be the D (6 bases). V was shortened by 4 bases and J by 2 bases, with 25 bases between the two germline ends. The CDR3 has 19 residues. Germline CDR1 is SGHTA and CDR2 is FQGNSA.

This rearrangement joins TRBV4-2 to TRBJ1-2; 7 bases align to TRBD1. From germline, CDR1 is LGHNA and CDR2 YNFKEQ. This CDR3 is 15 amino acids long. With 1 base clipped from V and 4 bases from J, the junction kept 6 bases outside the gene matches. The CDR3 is CASSQGQTGRYGYTF. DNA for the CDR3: TGTGCCAGCAGCCAAGGCCAGACAGGGCGCTATGGCTACACCTTC.

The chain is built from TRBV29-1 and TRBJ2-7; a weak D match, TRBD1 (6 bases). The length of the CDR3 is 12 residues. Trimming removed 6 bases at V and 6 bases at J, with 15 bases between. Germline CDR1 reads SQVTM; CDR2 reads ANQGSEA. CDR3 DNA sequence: TGCAGCGTGGGACACCAGACGGCCGAGCAGTACTTC. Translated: CSVGHQTAEQYF.

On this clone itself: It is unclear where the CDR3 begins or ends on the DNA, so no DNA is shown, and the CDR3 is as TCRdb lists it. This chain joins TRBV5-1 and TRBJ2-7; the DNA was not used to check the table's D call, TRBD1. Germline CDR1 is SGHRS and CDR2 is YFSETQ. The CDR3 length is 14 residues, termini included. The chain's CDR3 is CASSPGTGVFWQYF.

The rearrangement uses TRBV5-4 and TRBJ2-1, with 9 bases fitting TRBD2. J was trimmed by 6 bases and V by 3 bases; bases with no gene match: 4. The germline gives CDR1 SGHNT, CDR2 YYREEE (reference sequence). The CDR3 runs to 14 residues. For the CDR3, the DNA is TGTGCCAGCAGCTCGGGACTAGCCATCAATGAGCAGTTCTTC. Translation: CASSSGLAINEQFF.

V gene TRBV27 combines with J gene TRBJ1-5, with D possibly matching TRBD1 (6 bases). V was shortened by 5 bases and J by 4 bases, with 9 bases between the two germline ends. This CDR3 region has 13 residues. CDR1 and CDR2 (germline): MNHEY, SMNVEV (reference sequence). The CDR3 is CASSQTGNQPQHF. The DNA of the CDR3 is TGTGCCAGCAGTCAAACAGGGAATCAGCCCCAGCATTTT.

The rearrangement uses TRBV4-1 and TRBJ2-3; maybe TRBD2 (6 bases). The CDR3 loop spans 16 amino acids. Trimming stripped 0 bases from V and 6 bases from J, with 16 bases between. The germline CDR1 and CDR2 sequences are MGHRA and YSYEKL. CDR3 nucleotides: TGCGCCAGCAGCCAAGAGTGGACTAACCCACTTGATACGCAGTATTTT. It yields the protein CASSQEWTNPLDTQYF.

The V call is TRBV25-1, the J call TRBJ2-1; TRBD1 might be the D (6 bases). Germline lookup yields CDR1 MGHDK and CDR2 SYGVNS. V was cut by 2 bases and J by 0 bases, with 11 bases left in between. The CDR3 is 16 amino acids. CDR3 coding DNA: TGTGCCAGCAGTGAACCCGGGACAAACTCCTACAATGAGCAGTTCTTC. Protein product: CASSEPGTNSYNEQFF. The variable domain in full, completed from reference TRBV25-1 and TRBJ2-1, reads EADIYQTPRYLVIGTGKKITLECSQTMGHDKMYWYQQDPGMELHLIHYSYGVNSTEKGDLSSESTVSRIRTEHFPLTLESARPSHTSQYLCASSEPGTNSYNEQFFGPGTRLTVL.

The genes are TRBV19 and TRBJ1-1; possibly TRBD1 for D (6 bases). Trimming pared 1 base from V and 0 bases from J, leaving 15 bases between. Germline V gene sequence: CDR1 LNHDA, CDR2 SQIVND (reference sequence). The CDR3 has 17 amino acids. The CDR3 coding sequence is TGTGCCAGTAGTATAGGGTGGGGGCGTATGGTGAACACTGAAGCTTTCTTT. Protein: CASSIGWGRMVNTEAFF.

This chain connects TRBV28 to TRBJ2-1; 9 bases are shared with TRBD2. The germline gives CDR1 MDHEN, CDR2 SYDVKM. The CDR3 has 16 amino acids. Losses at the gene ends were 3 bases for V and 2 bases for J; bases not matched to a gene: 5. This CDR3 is CASSFDQRGAYNEQFF. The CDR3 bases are TGTGCCAGCAGTTTCGACCAGCGGGGGGCCTACAATGAGCAGTTCTTC.

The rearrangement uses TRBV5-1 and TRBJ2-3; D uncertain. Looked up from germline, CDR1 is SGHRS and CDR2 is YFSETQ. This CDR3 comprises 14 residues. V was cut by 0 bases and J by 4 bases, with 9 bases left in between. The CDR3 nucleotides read TGCGCCAGCAGCTTGGACTCCATGGCAGATACGCAGTATTTT. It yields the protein CASSLDSMADTQYF.

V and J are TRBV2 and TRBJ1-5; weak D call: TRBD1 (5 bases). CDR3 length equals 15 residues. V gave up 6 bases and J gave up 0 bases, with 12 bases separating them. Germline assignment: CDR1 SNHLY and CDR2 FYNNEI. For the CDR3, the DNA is TGTGCCAGCAGGTACGACAGCAATAGCAATCAGCCCCAGCATTTT. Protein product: CASRYDSNSNQPQHF.

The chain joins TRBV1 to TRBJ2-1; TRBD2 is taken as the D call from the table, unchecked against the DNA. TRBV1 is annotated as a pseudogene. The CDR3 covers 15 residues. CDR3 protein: CTSSQVGGMLDEQFF. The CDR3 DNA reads TGCACCAGCAGCCAAGTGGGCGGGATGTTGGATGAGCAGTTCTTC.

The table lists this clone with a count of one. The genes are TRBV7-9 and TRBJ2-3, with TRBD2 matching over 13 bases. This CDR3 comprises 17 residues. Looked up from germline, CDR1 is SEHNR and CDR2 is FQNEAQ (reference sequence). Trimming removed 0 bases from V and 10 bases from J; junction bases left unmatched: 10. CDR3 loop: CASSLANGLAGERPQYF. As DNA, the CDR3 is TGTGCCAGCAGCTTAGCGAACGGACTAGCGGGAGAAAGGCCGCAGTATTTT.

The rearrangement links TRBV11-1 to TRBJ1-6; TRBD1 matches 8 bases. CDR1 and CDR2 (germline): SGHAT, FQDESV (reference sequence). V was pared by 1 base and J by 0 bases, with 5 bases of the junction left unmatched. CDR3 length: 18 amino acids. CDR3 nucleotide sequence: TGTGCCAGCAGCTTAGATCGGGACAGGAGCTCCTATAATTCACCCCTCCACTTT. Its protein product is CASSLDRDRSSYNSPLHF.